These T cell receptor beta chains were read from a single sample in a study of a mutant IDH1 vaccine in newly diagnosed glioma. The method was immunoSEQ multiplex PCR; TCRdb's version includes in-frame clones alone and lacks a portion of them. The repertoire consists of around 44,000 clones, with around 85% occurring once and the leading ten covering over 6.5%. No antigen is known for these receptors. The specimen was PBMCs, collected from a glioma patient whose treatment included an IDH1 peptide vaccine. The source of these receptors is a man aged 40-49 years with glioma. CDR3s include the opening cysteine and the closing phenylalanine or tryptophan. Each record gives: CDR3 DNA, CDR3 protein, V gene, clone size, D gene, J gene. D genes are given only for firm matches. Size values are once, few and many counts, or a class for expanded clones, and some rows have none.

TGTGCCGCCGCTGGACAGGGGTGGACTGAAGCTTTCTTT	CAAAGQGWTEAFF	TRBV19	NA	TRBD1	TRBJ1-1
TGTGCCAGCAGGCAAACTAGCGGGGCATATACGCAGTATTTT	CASRQTSGAYTQYF	TRBV11-2	NA	TRBD2	TRBJ2-3
TGTGCCAGTAGTAGGGCAGAGAACTACGAGCAGTACTTC	CASSRAENYEQYF	TRBV19	NA	NA	TRBJ2-7
TGTGCCAGTAGTACTTCGCGAGGGGGCGCGACAGATACGCAGTATTTT	CASSTSRGGATDTQYF	TRBV19	NA	TRBD1	TRBJ2-3
TGTGCCGGACTTCCGGGACAGAACACCGGGGAGCTGTTTTTT	CAGLPGQNTGELFF	TRBV2	NA	NA	TRBJ2-2
TGTGCCAGCAGCCCATTGACCTTCTATGGCTACACCTTC	CASSPLTFYGYTF	TRBV6-5	NA	NA	TRBJ1-2
TGCGCCAGCAGCCAAGCCCTCGCAGATACGCAGTATTTT	CASSQALADTQYF	TRBV4-1	NA	NA	TRBJ2-3
TGCAGCGGGCGTTTGATGGGATCTGAAGCTTTCTTT	CSGRLMGSEAFF	TRBV29-1	NA	NA	TRBJ1-1
TGTGCCAGCAGCTCGGACCGCTATGGCTACACCTTC	CASSSDRYGYTF	TRBV5-4	NA	NA	TRBJ1-2
TGTGCCAGCAGCTTAGGCCGCTACGAGCAGTACTTC	CASSLGRYEQYF	TRBV13	NA	NA	TRBJ2-7
TGTGCCAGCAGTGAACAGGCAGCCTCCTACGAGCAGTACTTC	CASSEQAASYEQYF	TRBV6-1	medium-sized	NA	TRBJ2-7
TGTGCCAGCAGCTCCCAGCGGATCCAAGAGACCCAGTACTTC	CASSSQRIQETQYF	TRBV7-9	NA	NA	TRBJ2-5
TGTGCCAGCAGTGATTTTATCTTGGGGAATGAGCAGTTCTTC	CASSDFILGNEQFF	TRBV2	NA	NA	TRBJ2-1
TGTGCCAGCAGTTACTCGGGACAGGTCGTCGAGCAGTACTTC	CASSYSGQVVEQYF	TRBV6-5	NA	TRBD1	TRBJ2-7
TGTGCCAGCAGTTTATCCTTTCTAGGGTCAACTAATGAAAAACTGTTTTTT	CASSLSFLGSTNEKLFF	TRBV27	NA	NA	TRBJ1-4
TGTGCCAGCACCCCCCGGACAGGTTATTTCGCAAGTGAAAAACTGTTTTTT	CASTPRTGYFASEKLFF	TRBV7-2	NA	TRBD1	TRBJ1-4
TGTGCCAGCAGTGCCGGCAGGGTGGAGGGGGCCAACGTCCTGACTTTC	CASSAGRVEGANVLTF	TRBV2	NA	NA	TRBJ2-6
TGTGCCCGTTGGTACCGCGTTAATGAGCAGTTCTTC	CARWYRVNEQFF	TRBV19	few	NA	TRBJ2-1
TGTGCCAGCAGCCCCCGGGGGGGGAGCGAGCAGTACTTC	CASSPRGGSEQYF	TRBV7-9	NA	TRBD2	TRBJ2-7
TGTGCCAGCAGCTTAGGCGGACACACCGGGGAGCTGTTTTTT	CASSLGGHTGELFF	TRBV5-6	once	NA	TRBJ2-2
TGTGCCAGTAGTATAGATCGGGGGCCCCAAGAGACCCAGTACTTC	CASSIDRGPQETQYF	TRBV19	NA	NA	TRBJ2-5
TGTGCCATCAGTGAAGACAGTAGTAATGAAGCTTTCTTT	CAISEDSSNEAFF	TRBV10-3	NA	NA	TRBJ1-1
TGTGCCAGCAGTCAGACAGGGGGCTACACCTTC	CASSQTGGYTF	TRBV2	few	TRBD1	TRBJ1-2
TGTGCCAGCAGCTTATTCCCCAAGGGTAATGTAGAAGAGACCCAGTACTTC	CASSLFPKGNVEETQYF	TRBV11-2	NA	NA	TRBJ2-5
TGTGCCGGAAAGCGGGGGGGCCCGAACACAGATACGCAGTATTTT	CAGKRGGPNTDTQYF	TRBV6-1	NA	TRBD2	TRBJ2-3
TGCGCCAGCAGCCAGGGACTAGCGAGCACAGATACGCAGTATTTT	CASSQGLASTDTQYF	TRBV5-1	once	TRBD2	TRBJ2-3
TGTGCCAGCAGCGGAGGATCCGGGACACTCAACTACAATGAGCAGTTCTTC	CASSGGSGTLNYNEQFF	TRBV9	NA	NA	TRBJ2-1
TGCAGCGGCGATGCCTCGGGACAGGGAGATGAAAAACTGTTTTTT	CSGDASGQGDEKLFF	TRBV29-1	few	TRBD1	TRBJ1-4
TGCGCCAGCAGCTTGGGGGCAGGGGGCTATCAGCCCCAGCATTTT	CASSLGAGGYQPQHF	TRBV5-1	NA	TRBD1	TRBJ1-5
TGTGCCAGCAGCCATGGACAGGGGATATATGGCTACACCTTC	CASSHGQGIYGYTF	TRBV7-8	NA	TRBD1	TRBJ1-2
TGCGCCAGCAGCTTGGTAGGGACAGGGGGCACTTCACCCCTCCACTTT	CASSLVGTGGTSPLHF	TRBV5-1	NA	TRBD1	TRBJ1-6
TGTGCCAGCACCCACCGGGACAGCAGAAAAGAGACCCAGTACTTC	CASTHRDSRKETQYF	TRBV6-5	NA	TRBD1	TRBJ2-5
TGTGCCAGCAGCTTGGGGATGAACACTGAAGCTTTCTTT	CASSLGMNTEAFF	TRBV7-8	few	NA	TRBJ1-1
TGTGCCAGCAATCCCCCGTTCCAAGAGACCCAGTACTTC	CASNPPFQETQYF	TRBV2	NA	NA	TRBJ2-5
TGTGCCAGCAGCCAGGGACGGTACTACGAGCAGTACTTC	CASSQGRYYEQYF	TRBV7-8	NA	NA	TRBJ2-7
TGTGCCAGTAGTATCTCAGGGGCTCGATCACCCCTCCACTTT	CASSISGARSPLHF	TRBV19	NA	NA	TRBJ1-6
TGTGCCAGCAGCGTAGAAGCAAGCAGAAACAATGAGCAGTTCTTC	CASSVEASRNNEQFF	TRBV9	NA	NA	TRBJ2-1
TGTGCCAGCAGCCGGACAGGGATTGGGGAGACCCAGTACTTC	CASSRTGIGETQYF	TRBV13	NA	TRBD1	TRBJ2-5
TGTGCCAGCAGTGAAAGCGGCGAGCAGTACTTC	CASSESGEQYF	TRBV6-1	NA	NA	TRBJ2-7
TGTGCCAGCAGCGTCCGGGACAGCAATCAGCCCCAGCATTTT	CASSVRDSNQPQHF	TRBV9	few	NA	TRBJ1-5
TGTGCCAGCAGCACCGGACAATACTATGGCTACACCTTC	CASSTGQYYGYTF	TRBV5-8	once	NA	TRBJ1-2
TGTGCCAGTAGCGCCTCCGGGACAGAAAGTAACTATGGCTACACCTTC	CASSASGTESNYGYTF	TRBV19	few	TRBD1	TRBJ1-2
TGCAGCGTTGAAGCCGACGGAAGGCGCTTC	CSVEADGRRF	TRBV29-1	NA	NA	TRBJ2-7
TGTGCCAGCAGCTCTTCGACAAAGTCCTACGAGCAGTACTTC	CASSSSTKSYEQYF	TRBV11-2	NA	NA	TRBJ2-7
TGTGCCAGCAGCCCCCTTGGACAGGAGGACTATGGCTACACCTTC	CASSPLGQEDYGYTF	TRBV7-8	NA	TRBD1	TRBJ1-2
TGCGCCAGCAGCCAAGACCCTGACAGGGGCCTGGACACCATATATTTT	CASSQDPDRGLDTIYF	TRBV4-1	NA	TRBD1	TRBJ1-3
TGCGCCAGCAGTGAGTGGCCTAAGGGCACCGGGGAGCTGTTTTTT	CASSEWPKGTGELFF	TRBV10-1	few	NA	TRBJ2-2
TGTGCCAGCAGTTACGACCGTGGGACCCAGTACTTC	CASSYDRGTQYF	TRBV6-5	NA	NA	TRBJ2-5
TGTGCCAGCAGCGGTCCAGGGGGCCAGCCCCAGCATTTT	CASSGPGGQPQHF	TRBV9	NA	TRBD1	TRBJ1-5
TGTGCCAGCTCACCTCCCGGCTACGAGCAGTACTTC	CASSPPGYEQYF	TRBV18	NA	NA	TRBJ2-7
TGTGCCAGCAGCCCCAGGGACGTCAATCAGCCCCAGCATTTT	CASSPRDVNQPQHF	TRBV4-2	NA	NA	TRBJ1-5
TGTGCCAGCAGCTTGCAGATAGCCGGGTTCGGGAATTCACCCCTCCACTTT	CASSLQIAGFGNSPLHF	TRBV5-6	NA	NA	TRBJ1-6
TGTGCCAGCAGGACAGGGCAAAATAGCAATCAGCCCCAGCATTTT	CASRTGQNSNQPQHF	TRBV2	NA	TRBD1	TRBJ1-5
TGTGCCAGTAGTATTCGCGGGGGGAGCACAGATACGCAGTATTTT	CASSIRGGSTDTQYF	TRBV19	NA	TRBD2	TRBJ2-3
TGTGCCAGCAGTGACTCCATGAACACTGAAGCTTTCTTT	CASSDSMNTEAFF	TRBV6-4	NA	NA	TRBJ1-1
TGTGCCAGCAGACAGGACGGCGAGACCCAGTACTTC	CASRQDGETQYF	TRBV2	NA	NA	TRBJ2-5
TGTGCCTGGATGGACAGGGGCACTGAAGCTTTCTTT	CAWMDRGTEAFF	TRBV30	NA	TRBD1	TRBJ1-1